This T cell receptor (beta chain) was identified in a study of T cell changes during pregnancy in multiple sclerosis. The assay was immunoSEQ multiplex PCR, and TCRdb's table has in-frame clones only and misses some. The sample lists some 40,000 clones; about 94% were seen once. The V and J ends lost 3 bases and 5 bases, in that order; junction bases with no gene match: 11. Germline V gene sequence: CDR1 KGHSH, CDR2 LQKENI. There are 16 residues in the CDR3. The source is a female donor with multiple sclerosis, enrolled in a pregnancy study. Material: CD4+ T cells from peripheral blood mononuclear cells, obtained after pregnancy. The V gene is TRBV18, the J gene TRBJ1-1, with TRBD1 matching over 8 bases. The DNA of the CDR3 is TGTGCCAGCTCACCGTTGCCCGGGACAGGACTAACTGAAGCTTTCTTT. Its translation is CASSPLPGTGLTEAFF.